This TCR beta chain was sequenced in a study of blood T cell repertoires in COVID-19. Study-level information: The United States, Italy and Spain provided the acute and convalescent COVID-19 samples. Sources were T cells, B-cell-depleted T cells, or PBMCs; the material itself was cDNA or gDNA.

In the original analysis: Estimates of nucleated cell counts were drawn from the amplification of reference gene primers. Assay: immunoSEQ multiplex PCR; the TCRdb copy retains only in-frame clones and omits some. Clonal size and the V and J genes are those of that table, whereas D and trimming came from the DNA. This sample has under 150,000 clones, with almost 80% found just once. The CDR3 is made up of 13 amino acids. Trimming took 9 bases from V and 2 from J; bases not matched to a gene: 7. Per the germline V gene, CDR1 is MDHEN and CDR2 is SYDVKM. Cohort 3 donors counted as recovered after two negative PCRs, clearance, or resolved symptoms.

The chain links TRBV28 to TRBJ2-7; 7 bases agree with TRBD1. Sequencing input: PBMCs or T cells enriched from blood (not recorded which). This clonotype originated in a woman aged 50 to 65 who had recovered from COVID-19. CDR3 nucleotides: TGTGCCAGAAGAAAGGGGGCGGCCTACGAGCAGTACTTC. It codes for CARRKGAAYEQYF.